The 26 T cell receptor beta chains below all came from one sample that was sequenced in a study of T and B cells in COVID-19 patients. TRB was amplified from about 250-500 ng of blood genomic DNA. TRB rearrangements were amplified by multiplex PCR with BIOMED2 TRB-A/B primers. TCRdb recomputed calls from the multiplex PCR reads with MiXCR, one row per CDR3 protein. The data show 24,000 or so distinct CDR3 sequences, about 33% seen once. The sample was blood. These receptor sequences come from a human donor who had recovered from COVID-19.

The chain combines TRBV12-3 or TRBV12-4 with TRBJ1-1, with D possibly matching TRBD1 (5 bases). V was shortened by 9 bases and J by 3 bases, with 17 bases between the two germline ends. CDR3 size: 14 residues. CDR3 nucleotide sequence: TGTGCCAGTGGAGGTAGGCGGGGGGACACTGAAGCTTTCTTT. It translates to CASGGRRGDTEAFF.

The chain combines TRBV6-2 or TRBV6-3 with TRBJ1-5; a weak D match, TRBD1 (6 bases). Germline V CDR1 and CDR2: MNHEY, SVGEGT. The CDR3 extends over 16 amino acids. V was pared by 6 bases and J by 1 base, with 16 bases between. The CDR3 here is CASSTGYMGSNQPQHF. In DNA form, the CDR3 reads TGTGCCAGCAGCACAGGGTACATGGGGAGCAATCAGCCCCAGCATTTT.

This clonotype was observed a few times. The chain joins TRBV20-1 to TRBJ2-2; the D gene is possibly TRBD2 (6 bases). This CDR3 comprises 13 residues. From germline, CDR1 is DFQATT and CDR2 SNEGSKA (reference sequence). The V gene lost 4 bases and the J gene lost 5 bases, with 11 bases spanning the gap. The CDR3 region is CSAKGLATGELFF. CDR3 nucleotide sequence: TGCAGTGCTAAGGGGCTAGCGACCGGGGAGCTGTTTTTT.

This clonotype appeared a few times. The V and J genes are TRBV7-4 and TRBJ2-1; the D gene is possibly TRBD2 (5 bases). The V gene lost 1 base and the J gene lost 9 bases, with 10 bases spanning the gap. CDR3 length equals 13 residues. The V gene's germline CDR1 is SGHVT and CDR2 SQSDAQ. CDR3 DNA sequence: TGTGCCAGCAGCTTAGAGATACTAGGTGAGCAGTTCTTC. This sequence encodes CASSLEILGEQFF.

The chain carries TRBV21-1 and TRBJ2-1; no DNA check was done on the table's D call, TRBD1. TRBV21-1 counts as a pseudogene. This CDR3 has 14 residues. The CDR3 nucleotides read TGTGCCAGCAGCAAAGTCTCAGGGTACAATGAGCAGTTCTTC. It yields the protein CASSKVSGYNEQFF.

This clonotype was counted a few times. V usage is TRBV7-6 and J usage is TRBJ1-1; no firm D call. V was trimmed by 1 base and J by 3 bases, leaving 6 bases between them. This CDR3 has 13 amino acids. Germline V gene data show CDR1 as SGHVS and CDR2 as FNYEAQ. CDR3 bases: TGTGCCAGCAGCTTAGGGACTGACACTGAAGCTTTCTTT. Its translation: CASSLGTDTEAFF.

This clonotype was counted a few times. The rearrangement links TRBV6-1 to TRBJ1-1; 8 nucleotides align to TRBD1. Germline loops: CDR1 MNHNS, CDR2 SASEGT. This CDR3 contains 14 residues. V lost 4 bases to trimming and J lost 5 bases; unmatched junction nucleotides: 6. This CDR3 reads CASSGGQGRTEAFF. CDR3 DNA: TGTGCCAGCAGTGGTGGACAGGGTAGAACTGAAGCTTTCTTT.

This clonotype appeared once. One end of the junction varies from germline; a read error may be responsible. The rearrangement joins TRBV4-2 to TRBJ2-7, with D tentatively TRBD1 (6 bases). Germline V lookup: CDR1 LGHNA, CDR2 YNFKEQ. The CDR3 has 15 amino acids. CDR3 coding DNA: TGCGCCAGCAGCCAAGGTGACAGGCGTTCCTACGAGCAGTACTTC. It yields the protein CASSQGDRRSYEQYF.

As for this clonotype: A much larger clone differs from this one at a single base, so this may be a read error. The V and J genes are TRBV6-5 and TRBJ2-1; possibly TRBD1 for D (6 bases). V was trimmed by 7 bases and J by 1 base, leaving 14 bases between them. The CDR3 is made up of 15 amino acids. Germline V gene sequence: CDR1 MNHEY, CDR2 SVGAGI. The CDR3 loop is CASTPTGFSYNEQFF. Here the CDR3 DNA reads TGTGCCAGCACCCCCACAGGGTTTTCCTACAATGAGCAGTTCTTC.

This clonotype is medium-sized within its sample. The gene calls are TRBV29-1 and TRBJ2-3, with 7 nucleotides matching TRBD2. The CDR3 extends over 13 amino acids. CDR1 and CDR2 from the germline V gene are SQVTM and ANQGSEA. V lost 2 bases to trimming and J lost 5 bases; unmatched junction nucleotides: 4. As DNA, the CDR3 is TGCAGCGTTGAATGGGAGGGGAGAGATACGCAGTATTTT. This codes for CSVEWEGRDTQYF.

This chain uses TRBV20-1 with TRBJ2-5; no clear D. V shed 5 bases and J shed 4 bases, with 17 bases lying between them. The CDR3 has 14 amino acids. Germline lookup yields CDR1 DFQATT and CDR2 SNEGSKA (reference sequence). This chain's CDR3 is CSAARIQPTETQYF. CDR3 DNA: TGCAGTGCTGCACGGATCCAGCCCACAGAGACCCAGTACTTC.

The rearrangement joins TRBV6-2 or TRBV6-3 to TRBJ1-1; unclear D gene. V was clipped by 2 bases and J by 5 bases, with 3 bases between them. The CDR3 has 11 residues. Germline V CDR1 and CDR2: MNHEY, SVGEGT. As DNA, the CDR3 is TGTGCCAGCAGTTACGAAACTGAAGCTTTCTTT. As protein: CASSYETEAFF.

The chain combines TRBV6-6 with TRBJ2-6; D ambiguous. The CDR3 runs to 14 residues. Germline V gene data show CDR1 as MNHNY and CDR2 as SVGAGI (reference sequence). Trimming shortened V by 8 bases and J by 0 bases, and 8 bases separated the two germline ends. The CDR3: CASGDGSGANVLTF. The CDR3 region has the DNA TGTGCCAGCGGTGACGGCTCTGGGGCCAACGTCCTGACTTTC.

This clonotype is labeled medium-sized (0.01 to 0.1%). CDR3 protein: CSVAGFTDTQYF. The CDR3 DNA reads as TGCAGCGTTGCAGGGTTCACAGATACGCAGTATTTT. The V gene is TRBV29-1, the J gene TRBJ2-3; possibly TRBD1 for D (5 bases). This CDR3 contains 12 residues. Germline V CDR1 and CDR2: SQVTM, ANQGSEA. Trimming removed 4 bases from V and 2 bases from J, with 7 bases in between.

The J gene is TRBJ2-6, the V gene TRBV20-1; D is perhaps TRBD1 (5 bases). V shed 1 base and J shed 0 bases, with 10 bases lying between them. The germline gives CDR1 DFQATT, CDR2 SNEGSKA (reference sequence). This CDR3 has 16 amino acids. The CDR3 sequence is CSARARDGSGANVLTF. DNA for the CDR3: TGCAGTGCTAGAGCCAGGGATGGCTCTGGGGCCAACGTCCTGACTTTC.

This clonotype showed up many times. The V call is TRBV13, the J call TRBJ2-2; D ambiguous. V lost 5 bases, J lost 0 bases, and 1 base lay in between. This CDR3 contains 12 residues. The germline CDR1 and CDR2 sequences are PRHDT and FYEKMQ (reference sequence). CDR3 amino acids: CASSANTGELFF. CDR3 nucleotides: TGTGCCAGCAGCGCGAACACCGGGGAGCTGTTTTTT.

This clonotype was counted between two and nine times. V is TRBV20-1 and J is TRBJ2-7, with D possibly being TRBD1 (6 bases). The V gene lost 6 bases and the J gene lost 6 bases, with 18 bases spanning the gap. This CDR3 comprises 13 residues. Looked up from germline, CDR1 is DFQATT and CDR2 is SNEGSKA (reference sequence). The CDR3 reads CSAHGQSEFEQYF. The CDR3 DNA is TGCAGTGCCCACGGACAGTCCGAATTCGAGCAGTACTTC.

Relative to its sample, this clonotype is medium-sized (0.01 to 0.1%). The CDR3 DNA sequence: TGTGCCAGCTCACCAGGACCGTCTGGGGCCAACGTCCTGACTTTC. Its translation: CASSPGPSGANVLTF. V and J are TRBV18 and TRBJ2-6, with unresolved D. Germline CDR1 reads KGHSH; CDR2 reads LQKENI. This CDR3 is built from 15 residues. Trimming cost V 2 bases and J 1 base, with 6 bases left between them.

The rearrangement uses TRBV5-6 and TRBJ2-3, with no clear D. Germline assignment: CDR1 SGHDT and CDR2 YYEEEE. This CDR3 spans 12 amino acids. The ends were cut back, 6 bases at V and 3 bases at J, with 8 bases in the middle. This chain's CDR3 is CASTPGTDTQYF. DNA of the CDR3: TGTGCCAGCACCCCCGGGACAGATACGCAGTATTTT.

This chain uses TRBV4-3 with TRBJ1-1; TRBD1 might be the D (6 bases). Trimming shortened V by 4 bases and J by 6 bases, and 18 bases separated the two germline ends. The CDR3 totals 15 residues. CDR1 and CDR2 (germline): LGHNA, YSLEER. CDR3 protein: CASSRIFDGGAEAFF. The CDR3, as DNA: TGCGCCAGCAGCCGAATTTTTGATGGGGGCGCTGAAGCTTTCTTT.

In this sample, this clonotype is medium-sized. This chain uses TRBV29-1 with TRBJ2-1; 7 positions match TRBD1. Germline V CDR1 and CDR2: SQVTM, ANQGSEA. The CDR3 spans 12 residues. With V trimmed by 7 bases and J by 7 bases, 7 bases remained unmatched. CDR3 amino acids: CSAERQGNEQFF. CDR3 coding DNA: TGCAGCGCCGAAAGACAGGGAAATGAGCAGTTCTTC.

V gene TRBV5-6 combines with J gene TRBJ1-2; possibly TRBD1 for D (6 bases). The germline V gene has CDR1 SGHDT and CDR2 YYEEEE. Trimming took off 0 bases at V and 7 bases at J, with 19 bases between the two ends. This CDR3 has 16 amino acids. CDR3 sequence: CASSLGGGAIMRGYTF. DNA for the CDR3: TGTGCCAGCAGCTTGGGTGGGGGCGCGATTATGCGTGGCTACACCTTC.

The rearrangement joins TRBV7-2 to TRBJ2-3; 10 nucleotides align to TRBD2. CDR3 length equals 16 residues. Germline V gives CDR1 SGHTA, CDR2 FQGNSA. V dropped 4 bases and J dropped 2; count of bases not matched to a gene: 6. For the CDR3, the DNA is TGTGCCAGCAGCTCGCCAACTAGCGGGACCACAGATACGCAGTATTTT. Amino acid sequence: CASSSPTSGTTDTQYF.

In its sample, this clonotype was seen a few times. The chain is built from TRBV15 and TRBJ2-5, with D unresolved. CDR3 size: 17 residues. The germline V and J ends were trimmed by 1 base and 2 bases, with 17 bases remaining between them. Germline-derived CDR1 and CDR2 are LNHNV and YYDKDF (reference sequence). The CDR3, as DNA: TGTGCCACCAGCAGAGTTCGCGTTCCTAGTGGACAAGAGACCCAGTACTTC. Translated, it gives CATSRVRVPSGQETQYF.

As to this clonotype: A much bigger clone sits one base away, suggesting this may be a read error. The rearrangement joins TRBV19 to TRBJ2-5; D gene unclear. V dropped 1 base and J dropped 4 bases, with 10 bases sitting between them. The CDR3 runs to 14 residues. CDR1 and CDR2 (germline): LNHDA, SQIVND (reference sequence). The DNA for the CDR3 is TGTGCCAGTAGTATAGGCCTCCTCCTAGAGACCCAGTACTTC. It translates to CASSIGLLLETQYF.

This sequence joins TRBV6-2 or TRBV6-3 and TRBJ2-7; TRBD2 aligns across 12 bases. The ends lost 5 bases at V and 0 bases at J; junction bases unmatched: 5. Germline CDR1 is MNHEY and CDR2 is SVGEGT. This CDR3 region has 16 residues. DNA of the CDR3: TGTGCCAGCAGTCGCGGACTAGCGGGGATCTCCTACGAGCAGTACTTC. It translates to CASSRGLAGISYEQYF.